These T cell receptor beta chains were read from a single sample in a study of cytomegalovirus exposure and HLA in healthy donors. Clones were read by immunoSEQ multiplex PCR, and TCRdb kept only the in-frame ones, dropping some. The sample records 100,000 or so clones, roughly 13% being singletons. The source material was PBMCs. These receptors all stem from a man in his forties or fifties in good health and CMV-seropositive. Both conserved end residues are part of each CDR3. D genes are given only for firm matches. Clone size, where shown, is once, few, many, or a class for clones that have expanded.

CDR3 protein	CDR3 DNA	V gene	D gene	clone size	CDR3 length	J gene
CASSETYRGLGETQYF	TGTGCCAGCAGCGAGACCTACAGGGGGCTCGGCGAGACCCAGTACTTC	TRBV7-9	TRBD1	few	16	TRBJ2-5
CAWSLAGVGEQYF	TGTGCCTGGAGTTTAGCGGGAGTCGGCGAGCAGTACTTC	TRBV30	TRBD2	few	13	TRBJ2-7
CASSRGGAGTGELFF	TGTGCCAGCAGCCGGGGGGGCGCGGGTACCGGGGAGCTGTTTTTT	TRBV6-5	TRBD2	NA	15	TRBJ2-2
CAISDRGGKNEKLFF	TGTGCCATCTCCGACAGGGGGGGGAAAAATGAAAAACTGTTTTTT	TRBV10-3	TRBD1	NA	15	TRBJ1-4
CASSEAWGANEKLFF	TGTGCCAGCAGTGAAGCGTGGGGGGCTAATGAAAAACTGTTTTTT	TRBV2	NA	few	15	TRBJ1-4
CASGRGLADYYEQYF	TGTGCTAGTGGTCGGGGACTAGCGGATTACTACGAGCAGTACTTC	TRBV12-5	TRBD2	few	15	TRBJ2-7
CASSQGARAASYNEQFF	TGCGCCAGCAGCCAAGGCGCGAGAGCGGCCTCCTACAATGAGCAGTTCTTC	TRBV4-1	NA	NA	17	TRBJ2-1
CASSYSSSGRIYEQYF	TGTGCCAGCAGTTACTCGTCTAGCGGGAGAATTTACGAGCAGTACTTC	TRBV6-5	TRBD2	few	16	TRBJ2-7
CASSAGVDTISSYEQYF	TGTGCCAGCAGCGCGGGGGTCGACACCATAAGCTCCTACGAGCAGTACTTC	TRBV9	NA	NA	17	TRBJ2-7
CASRSRGPLSMIPHEQFF	TGTGCCAGCAGATCCAGGGGGCCCCTTTCAATGATACCTCATGAGCAGTTCTTC	TRBV2	TRBD1	NA	18	TRBJ2-1
CASSLAVQGVGDTQYF	TGTGCCAGCAGCTTGGCGGTCCAGGGGGTAGGGGATACGCAGTATTTT	TRBV5-6	TRBD1	NA	16	TRBJ2-3
CASRTSGRYNEQFF	TGTGCCAGCAGGACTAGCGGGAGGTATAATGAGCAGTTCTTC	TRBV2	TRBD2	NA	14	TRBJ2-1
CASSVDQTGTDTQYF	TGTGCCAGCAGCGTAGACCAGACAGGGACAGATACGCAGTATTTT	TRBV11-2	TRBD1	few	15	TRBJ2-3
CASSFRGEEEQYF	TGTGCCAGCAGCTTCAGGGGGGAGGAGGAGCAGTACTTC	TRBV7-9	NA	NA	13	TRBJ2-7